This passage covers 19 T cell receptor beta chains from one sample sequenced in a study of blood T cell repertoires in COVID-19. The repertoire was sequenced with immunoSEQ multiplex PCR; TCRdb's copy has only in-frame clones and lacks some. Found here are 40,000 to 50,000 clones, 89% of them singletons; the top ten hold 20% to 25%. The sample was peripheral blood. These receptors were obtained from a man in his fifties or sixties with active COVID-19.

The CDR3 loop is CASSFGTGVNEQFF. CDR3 bases: TGTGCCAGCAGCTTCGGGACAGGCGTAAATGAGCAGTTCTTC. The genes are TRBV7-2 and TRBJ2-1, with 8 bases that match TRBD1. Germline assignment: CDR1 SGHTA and CDR2 FQGNSA. This CDR3 has 14 residues. The J segment lost 7 bases and the V segment lost 3 bases, leaving 5 bases of the junction unmatched.

In this sample, this clone turned up once. The chain has TRBV12-3 or TRBV12-4 and TRBJ1-5; the D gene is possibly TRBD1 (5 bases). CDR3 size: 13 residues. The V end lost 5 bases, the J end lost 4 bases, and 9 bases lay between the germline ends. The CDR3 DNA sequence: TGTGCCAGCAGTCCCCAGGGTAATCAGCCCCAGCATTTT. Its translation is CASSPQGNQPQHF.

This chain joins TRBV4-3 and TRBJ2-3, with 8 bases fitting TRBD1. Germline CDR1 and CDR2: LGHNA and YSLEER. J gave up 4 bases and V 1 base, and 7 bases lay outside the gene matches. This CDR3 spans 16 amino acids. CDR3 nucleotide sequence: TGCGCCAGCAGCCAAGCGACAGGGGTTTTGCCAGATACGCAGTATTTT. It specifies CASSQATGVLPDTQYF.

V gene TRBV6-5 combines with J gene TRBJ1-3; 8 bases match TRBD1. Germline values: CDR1 MNHEY, CDR2 SVGAGI. CDR3 length equals 15 residues. Trimming cost V 6 bases and J 0 bases; bases outside gene matches: 4. CDR3 bases: TGTGCCAGCAGAGGACAGGGAGTCTCTGGAAACACCATATATTTT. As protein: CASRGQGVSGNTIYF.

The chain is built from TRBV5-4 and TRBJ2-7; possibly TRBD2 for D (5 bases). The CDR3 sequence is 15 residues long. Trimming left V 2 bases short and J 0 bases short, with 12 bases between. The germline gives CDR1 SGHNT, CDR2 YYREEE (reference sequence). In DNA form, the CDR3 reads TGTGCCAGCAGCTTCGCCGCGGGTAGCTCCTACGAGCAGTACTTC. Its protein is CASSFAAGSSYEQYF.

CDR3 DNA sequence: TGCGCCAGCAGCTTGGGTTTTTCTGAGGACAATGAGCAGTTCTTC. This codes for CASSLGFSEDNEQFF. J is TRBJ2-1 and V is TRBV5-1, with D uncertain. This CDR3 is built from 15 residues. V lost 0 bases and J lost 5, with 12 bases in between. Per the germline V gene, CDR1 is SGHRS and CDR2 is YFSETQ.

The chain carries TRBV29-1 and TRBJ2-7, with 9 bases matching TRBD1. This CDR3 is built from 12 residues. V lost 4 bases and J lost 4; bases outside the gene matches: 2. CDR1 is SQVTM and CDR2 is ANQGSEA in the germline V gene. CDR3 region: CSVGTGEYEQYF. The CDR3 DNA follows: TGCAGCGTTGGGACAGGGGAGTACGAGCAGTACTTC.

This sequence joins TRBV7-9 and TRBJ1-3; 8 positions match TRBD1. Per the germline V gene, CDR1 is SEHNR and CDR2 is FQNEAQ (reference sequence). J was trimmed by 2 bases and V by 2 bases; bases with no gene match: 2. The CDR3 spans 15 residues. The DNA of the CDR3 is TGTGCCAGCAGCTTACAGGGGGCTACTGGAAACACCATATATTTT. Protein product: CASSLQGATGNTIYF.

V and J are TRBV7-9 and TRBJ2-2, with D perhaps matching TRBD2 (6 bases). This CDR3 has 15 residues. Germline CDR1 is SEHNR and CDR2 is FQNEAQ (reference sequence). V dropped 3 bases and J dropped 4 bases, with 12 bases sitting between them. The CDR3 loop is CASSFGSGGTGELFF. The CDR3 DNA is TGTGCCAGCAGCTTCGGGAGCGGCGGCACCGGGGAGCTGTTTTTT.

The chain couples TRBV7-9 to TRBJ2-1; 13 nucleotides match TRBD2. The CDR3 covers 17 residues. V trimming: 5 bases; J trimming: 7 bases; junction bases outside the gene matches: 11. The germline V gene has CDR1 SEHNR and CDR2 FQNEAQ (reference sequence). CDR3 bases: TGTGCCAGCAGCACCTCCGGGACTAGCGGGATATGGAATGAGCAGTTCTTC. Encoded protein: CASSTSGTSGIWNEQFF.

The chain employs TRBV18 and TRBJ1-2; D is possibly TRBD1 (5 bases). Germline CDR1 is KGHSH and CDR2 is LQKENI. This CDR3 spans 14 amino acids. V lost 0 bases to trimming and J lost 8 bases, with 13 bases between them. The CDR3 DNA reads as TGTGCCAGCTCACCACCAGGAGGGGCAAGAGGCTACACCTTC. This codes for CASSPPGGARGYTF.

This clone was observed a handful of times. The rearrangement uses TRBV25-1 and TRBJ2-2; maybe TRBD1 (6 bases). This CDR3 is built from 14 residues. Germline CDR1 and CDR2: MGHDK and SYGVNS. Between the trimmed V and J ends, which lost 6 bases and 0 bases, there was a span of 8 bases. The chain's CDR3 is CASSDRSNTGELFF. DNA of the CDR3: TGTGCCAGCAGCGACAGGTCGAACACCGGGGAGCTGTTTTTT.

The chain is built from TRBV11-2 and TRBJ2-3; TRBD2 aligns across 7 bases. With 5 bases clipped from V and 3 bases from J, the junction kept 8 bases outside the gene matches. The germline gives CDR1 SGHAT, CDR2 FQNNGV. This CDR3 has 15 residues. Written as DNA, the CDR3 is TGTGCCAGCAGCCCCGAATACGGGAGGACAGATACGCAGTATTTT. Its translation is CASSPEYGRTDTQYF.

V usage is TRBV18 and J usage is TRBJ2-5, with 10 bases matching TRBD2. V was pared by 5 bases and J by 6 bases, with 6 bases of the junction left unmatched. The germline gives CDR1 KGHSH, CDR2 LQKENI. The CDR3 is made up of 14 amino acids. The CDR3 region is CASSNLAGEQTQYF. The CDR3 DNA reads as TGTGCCAGCTCAAATCTAGCGGGGGAGCAGACCCAGTACTTC.

This clone has a handful of counts. The V and J genes are TRBV4-1 and TRBJ2-2; TRBD1 aligns across 9 bases. The germline gives CDR1 MGHRA, CDR2 YSYEKL. The CDR3 runs 14 residues. Trimming took 4 bases from V and 4 from J; bases not matched to a gene: 1. CDR3 in amino acids: CASSRDRATGELFF. The CDR3 DNA reads as TGCGCCAGCAGCCGGGACAGGGCCACCGGGGAGCTGTTTTTT.

The chain has TRBV6-2 or TRBV6-3 and TRBJ2-1; 8 positions match TRBD2. V trimming: 0 bases; J trimming: 3 bases; junction bases outside the gene matches: 1. From germline, CDR1 is MNHEY and CDR2 SVGEGT. This CDR3 has 15 residues. CDR3 sequence reads: CASSYSLAGYNEQFF. The CDR3 DNA is TGTGCCAGCAGTTACTCCCTAGCGGGCTACAATGAGCAGTTCTTC.

The chain couples TRBV11-2 to TRBJ2-7; 8 nucleotides align to TRBD2. The CDR3 is 15 residues long. Germline CDR1 is SGHAT and CDR2 is FQNNGV. V shed 3 bases and J 1 base; nucleotides not matched to a gene: 5. The CDR3 DNA follows: TGTGCCAGCAGCTTTATGCTAGCGGGTTCCTACGAGCAGTACTTC. The encoded protein is CASSFMLAGSYEQYF. Based on the CDR3 plus reference TRBV11-2 and TRBJ2-7, the full variable domain is EAGVAQSPRYKIIEKRQSVAFWCNPISGHATLYWYQQILGQGPKLLIQFQNNGVVDDSQLPKDRFSAERLKGVDSTLKIQPAKLEDSAVYLCASSFMLAGSYEQYFGPGTRLTVT.

The rearrangement joins TRBV12-3 or TRBV12-4 to TRBJ1-4; D remains ambiguous. Trimming removed 2 bases from V and 6 bases from J, with 7 bases in between. The CDR3 covers 13 residues. As DNA, the CDR3 is TGTGCCAGCAGTTTAAAGAGGGATGAAAAACTGTTTTTT. This gives the protein CASSLKRDEKLFF.

The chain couples TRBV28 to TRBJ2-3, with 13 bases that match TRBD2. The V and J ends lost 3 bases and 2 bases, in that order; junction bases with no gene match: 5. The CDR3 runs to 17 residues. Germline loops: CDR1 MDHEN, CDR2 SYDVKM. The DNA of the CDR3 is TGTGCCAGCAGTTTCCCAGGACTAGCGGGAGTCACAGATACGCAGTATTTT. This encodes CASSFPGLAGVTDTQYF.